This paragraph covers one T cell receptor beta chain sequence. Its antigen is as yet unknown. MiXCR, applied by TCRdb to the 5' RACE reads, yields one record per CDR3 protein. The data show hundreds of thousands of distinct CDR3 sequences, 20% seen once. There are 15 residues in the CDR3. V was pared by 0 bases and J by 5 bases, with 14 bases between. Germline-derived CDR1 and CDR2 are SGHRS and YFSETQ. These data belong to a study of T-cell memory formation after mild COVID-19. Study-level findings and limits: Still unconfirmed is whether the second-wave clones peaking on day 37 recognized SARS-CoV-2.

Sequenced: PBMCs or a T cell subset sorted from them (not recorded which). This receptor was taken from a man in his late teens or twenties who had mild COVID-19 (a few samples of this study predate the infection). Cell type and time point are not known. The chain recombines TRBV5-1 with TRBJ2-5; TRBD2 is a possible D gene (5 bases). The CDR3 here is CASSLDRLGSETQYF. CDR3 nucleotide sequence: TGCGCCAGCAGCTTGGACCGTTTAGGGAGTGAGACCCAGTACTTC.